These T cell receptor beta chains were read from a single sample in a study of circulating CD8 cells and anti-PD-1 response in melanoma. TCRdb redid the calling of the reads with MiXCR, one entry per CDR3 protein. This table holds 450 to 600 distinct CDR3 sequences, about 5% found once. This material consisted of CD8+ T cells from PBMCs, taken at baseline or after one month of anti-PD-1 therapy (not recorded which). Receptors originate from a human donor with melanoma. The CDR3 runs from the conserved cysteine through the conserved F or W. A D gene is named only where the DNA matches it firmly. Expanded clones are given a class, and other clones once, few, many or no size at all.

j_call v_call clone_size d_call cdr3_length cdr3_aa cdr3_nt
TRBJ1-5 TRBV2 medium-sized . 15 CASSHAEHSNQPQHF TGTGCCAGCAGTCATGCGGAGCATAGCAATCAGCCCCAGCATTTT
TRBJ2-7 TRBV27 large . 13 CASSLSANYEQYF TGTGCCAGCAGTTTATCAGCGAACTACGAGCAGTACTTC
TRBJ1-1 TRBV19 few . 15 CASRHLLGGASEAFF TGTGCCAGTAGACACCTCCTCGGGGGGGCCTCTGAAGCTTTCTTT
TRBJ2-7 TRBV20-1 medium-sized TRBD2 18 CSARGALQTSSSSYEQYF TGCAGTGCTAGAGGGGCCCTCCAGACTAGCTCTTCCTCCTACGAGCAGTACTTC
TRBJ1-6 TRBV27 . . 14 CASTVVGPDSPLHF TGTGCCAGCACCGTGGTGGGGCCAGATTCACCCCTCCACTTT
TRBJ2-1 TRBV28 medium-sized TRBD2 15 CASSWTSGRVNEQFF TGTGCCAGCAGTTGGACTAGCGGGAGGGTCAATGAGCAGTTCTTC
TRBJ2-7 TRBV20-1 medium-sized TRBD2 17 CSARGALTSGSSYEQYF TGCAGTGCTAGGGGGGCCCTGACTAGCGGGAGCTCCTACGAGCAGTACTTC
TRBJ1-3 TRBV27 large TRBD1 15 CASSRQGSSGNTIYF TGTGCCAGCAGTCGACAGGGGTCCTCTGGAAACACCATATATTTT
TRBJ1-6 TRBV7-2 large TRBD1 16 CASSLADRGYNSPLHF TGTGCCAGCAGCTTAGCGGACAGGGGTTATAATTCACCCCTCCACTTT
TRBJ2-3 TRBV5-6 medium-sized TRBD1 17 CASSLAPTGRSTDTQYF TGTGCCAGCAGCTTGGCCCCGACAGGGAGAAGCACAGATACGCAGTATTTT
TRBJ1-1 TRBV20-1 medium-sized TRBD1 15 CSPRRPGGWDTEAFF TGCAGTCCCCGCAGGCCAGGGGGCTGGGACACTGAAGCTTTCTTT
TRBJ2-1 TRBV20-1 medium-sized . 10 CSARDNEQFF TGCAGTGCTAGAGACAATGAGCAGTTCTTC
TRBJ2-1 TRBV29-1 medium-sized TRBD2 14 CSVDFSGSGNEQFF TGCAGCGTTGATTTTAGCGGGAGTGGAAATGAGCAGTTCTTC
TRBJ2-2 TRBV20-1 medium-sized . 15 CSAPTGTFNTGELFF TGCAGTGCTCCTACCGGGACTTTCAACACCGGGGAGCTGTTTTTT
TRBJ1-2 TRBV5-4 medium-sized TRBD1 16 CASSGEETGDRYGYTF TGTGCCAGCAGCGGAGAGGAGACAGGGGACCGCTATGGCTACACCTTC
TRBJ2-3 TRBV7-6 . . 12 CASSLGDDTQYF TGTGCCAGCAGCTTAGGCGATGATACGCAGTATTTT
TRBJ2-1 TRBV25-1 large . 18 CASSQAGGLVDAYNEQFF TGTGCCAGCAGTCAAGCGGGTGGATTGGTGGACGCCTACAATGAGCAGTTCTTC
TRBJ2-5 TRBV20-1 medium-sized TRBD2 16 CSARRNSGSIQETQYF TGCAGTGCTAGAAGGAACAGCGGGAGCATCCAAGAGACCCAGTACTTC
TRBJ2-1 TRBV14 medium-sized . 16 CASSQDPDDSYNEQFF TGTGCCAGCAGCCAAGATCCGGATGACTCCTACAATGAGCAGTTCTTC
TRBJ2-7 TRBV20-1 medium-sized . 11 CSATDYYEQYF TGCAGTGCCACAGACTACTACGAGCAGTACTTC
TRBJ2-7 TRBV27 large . 15 CASSPPRGAPYEQYF TGTGCCAGCAGCCCCCCCCGGGGAGCCCCCTACGAGCAGTACTTC
TRBJ2-1 TRBV7-3 large . 12 CASANRGNEQFF TGTGCCAGCGCAAATCGGGGCAATGAGCAGTTCTTC
TRBJ1-4 TRBV6-5 large . 15 CASSFFEGSNEKLFF TGTGCCAGCAGTTTCTTCGAGGGTAGCAATGAAAAACTGTTTTTT
TRBJ1-5 TRBV20-1 large . 16 CSASSPALPSNQPQHF TGCAGTGCTAGTAGTCCGGCCTTGCCGAGCAATCAGCCCCAGCATTTT
TRBJ2-3 TRBV9 large TRBD2 16 CASSPLTSGGADTQYF TGTGCCAGCAGCCCCCTCACTAGCGGGGGGGCAGATACGCAGTATTTT
TRBJ2-1 TRBV7-2 large TRBD2 14 CASGGLAGYNEQFF TGTGCCAGCGGGGGACTAGCGGGTTACAATGAGCAGTTCTTC
TRBJ2-7 TRBV9 medium-sized TRBD2 15 CASSVGLAGAAEQYF TGTGCCAGCAGCGTAGGACTAGCGGGGGCGGCCGAGCAGTACTTC
TRBJ2-1 TRBV13 . . 13 CVSSLERTNEQFF TGTGTCAGCAGCTTAGAGAGAACGAATGAGCAGTTCTTC
TRBJ2-2 TRBV19 medium-sized . 13 CASSIRGSGELFF TGTGCCAGTAGTATTAGGGGATCCGGGGAGCTGTTTTTT
TRBJ1-1 TRBV2 large . 18 CASSEALVVGEMNTEAFF TGTGCCAGCAGTGAAGCGCTTGTGGTAGGGGAAATGAACACTGAAGCTTTCTTT
TRBJ2-1 TRBV27 large . 14 CASSPLAAGNEQFF TGTGCCAGCAGCCCATTAGCGGCCGGCAATGAGCAGTTCTTC
TRBJ1-5 TRBV2 large . 16 CASSVTSREYNQPQHF TGTGCCAGCAGTGTTACGTCCAGGGAATACAATCAGCCCCAGCATTTT
TRBJ2-2 TRBV29-1 medium-sized TRBD1 14 CSVEGQGAVGELFF TGCAGCGTTGAGGGACAGGGGGCTGTCGGGGAGCTGTTTTTT
TRBJ2-3 TRBV5-1 medium-sized . 17 CASSPGDESWMGDTQYF TGCGCCAGCAGCCCGGGCGACGAAAGCTGGATGGGAGATACGCAGTATTTT
TRBJ2-7 TRBV12-3/TRBV12-4 medium-sized . 14 CASSLAGISYEQYF TGTGCCAGCAGTTTGGCAGGTATCTCCTACGAGCAGTACTTC
TRBJ2-7 TRBV6-5 medium-sized . 14 CASGGTPLTYEQYF TGTGCCAGCGGCGGGACACCGCTCACCTACGAGCAGTACTTC
TRBJ2-1 TRBV27 large TRBD2 17 CASSLYSSGRSYNEQFF TGTGCCAGCAGTTTATATTCTAGCGGGAGGTCCTACAATGAGCAGTTCTTC
TRBJ2-7 TRBV28 medium-sized . 16 CASISQGGGPLFEQYF TGTGCCAGCATTTCGCAGGGAGGGGGACCTCTGTTCGAGCAGTACTTC
TRBJ1-5 TRBV28 medium-sized . 14 CASSLQAEDQPQHF TGTGCCAGCAGTTTACAAGCGGAAGATCAGCCCCAGCATTTT
TRBJ2-5 TRBV7-2 medium-sized . 17 CASSLWGGGLVVETQYF TGTGCCAGCAGCTTATGGGGCGGAGGCCTGGTGGTAGAGACCCAGTACTTC
TRBJ2-1 TRBV9 large . 12 CASSDRGSQQFF TGTGCCAGCAGCGACCGGGGGAGTCAGCAGTTCTTC
TRBJ1-6 TRBV20-1 medium-sized TRBD1 14 CSAPTGQFESPLHF TGCAGTGCTCCCACGGGACAGTTCGAATCACCCCTCCACTTT
TRBJ1-2 TRBV29-1 medium-sized . 12 CSVELDSYGYTF TGCAGCGTTGAACTGGACAGCTATGGCTACACCTTC
TRBJ2-7 TRBV25-1 large TRBD1 14 CASSLVGQGYEQYF TGTGCCAGCAGTCTCGTGGGACAGGGGTACGAGCAGTACTTC
TRBJ1-2 TRBV29-1 large TRBD1 14 CSVEDDRDPYGYTF TGCAGCGTTGAAGATGACAGGGACCCCTATGGCTACACCTTC
TRBJ2-1 TRBV19 medium-sized TRBD2 19 CASSIDPPFGSGSLDEQFF TGTGCCAGTAGTATAGATCCCCCTTTTGGCAGCGGGAGTCTCGATGAGCAGTTCTTC
TRBJ2-2 TRBV27 large . 13 CASSLANTGELFF TGTGCCAGCAGTTTAGCGAACACCGGGGAGCTGTTTTTT
TRBJ1-1 TRBV2 large TRBD1 17 CASREIQGHSMNTEAFF TGTGCCAGCAGGGAGATACAGGGGCATTCGATGAACACTGAAGCTTTCTTT
TRBJ2-7 TRBV19 . . 16 CASSDGLPVPGDEQYF TGTGCCAGTAGTGATGGGTTACCAGTGCCGGGGGACGAGCAGTACTTC